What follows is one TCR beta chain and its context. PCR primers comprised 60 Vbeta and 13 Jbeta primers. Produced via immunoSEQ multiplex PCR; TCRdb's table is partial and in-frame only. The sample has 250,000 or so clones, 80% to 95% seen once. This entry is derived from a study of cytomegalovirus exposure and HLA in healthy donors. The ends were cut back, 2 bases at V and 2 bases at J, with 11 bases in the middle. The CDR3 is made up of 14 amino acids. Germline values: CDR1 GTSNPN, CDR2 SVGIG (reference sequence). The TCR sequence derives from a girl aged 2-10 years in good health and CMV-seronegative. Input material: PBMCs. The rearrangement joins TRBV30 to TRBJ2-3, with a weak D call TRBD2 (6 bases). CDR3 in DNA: TGTGCCTGGAGTACCATAGCGGCCACAGATACGCAGTATTTT. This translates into CAWSTIAATDTQYF. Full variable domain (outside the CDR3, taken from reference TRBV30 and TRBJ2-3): SQTIHQWPATLVQPVGSPLSLECTVEGTSNPNLYWYRQAAGRGLQLLFYSVGIGQISSEVPQNLSASRPQDRQFILSSKKLLLSDSGFYLCAWSTIAATDTQYFGPGTRLTVL.